This T cell receptor (beta chain) was sequenced during a study of post-analysis software for immune sequencing data. Background on the study: The courses of disease that were included comprised relapsing-remitting, secondary progressive and progressive-relapsing multiple sclerosis.

The CDR3 covers 14 residues. V lost 5 bases and J lost 2; bases outside the gene matches: 5. Concerning this clonotype itself: The antigen is undetermined.

TCR beta libraries were prepared from cDNA with unique molecular identifiers. Between roughly 0.9 and 11 million T cells gave rise to 450,000 to 650,000 cDNA molecules. TCRdb ran MiXCR on the PCR reads and lists one entry per CDR3 protein. Counted here are hundreds of thousands of distinct CDR3 sequences, roughly two fifths occurring once; the ten biggest clones make up more than 1.5%. Findings and caveats of the study: Relative to controls, patients had about five TRBV segments at higher frequency, with TRBV5-6, TRBV5-1 and TRBV20-1 among these. When the samples were clustered directly with F measure, those that had been prepared in the same batch showed strong co-clustering. Multiple sclerosis patients had significantly lower normalized Chao1 diversity than controls.

The receptor was derived from a girl between 5 and 17 years old with multiple sclerosis. The sequenced sample was blood. The chain joins TRBV12-3 or TRBV12-4 to TRBJ1-2, with TRBD1 matching 7 bases. In DNA, the CDR3 is TGTGCCAGCAGTAAACAGGACAGGAACTATGGCTACACCTTC. It specifies CASSKQDRNYGYTF.